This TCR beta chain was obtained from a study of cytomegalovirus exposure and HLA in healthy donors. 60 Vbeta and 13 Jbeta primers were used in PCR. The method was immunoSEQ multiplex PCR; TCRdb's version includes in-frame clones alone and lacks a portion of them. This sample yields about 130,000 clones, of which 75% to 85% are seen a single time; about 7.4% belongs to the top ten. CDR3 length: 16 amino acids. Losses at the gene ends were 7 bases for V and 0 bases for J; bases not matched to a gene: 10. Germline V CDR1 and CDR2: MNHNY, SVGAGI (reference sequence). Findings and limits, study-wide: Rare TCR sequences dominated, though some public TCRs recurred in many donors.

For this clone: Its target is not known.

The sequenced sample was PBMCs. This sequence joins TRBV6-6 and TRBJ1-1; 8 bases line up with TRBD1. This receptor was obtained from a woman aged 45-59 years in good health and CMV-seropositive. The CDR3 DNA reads TGTGCCAGCACCAGAGGACAGGGTGCCATGAACACTGAAGCTTTCTTT. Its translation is CASTRGQGAMNTEAFF.